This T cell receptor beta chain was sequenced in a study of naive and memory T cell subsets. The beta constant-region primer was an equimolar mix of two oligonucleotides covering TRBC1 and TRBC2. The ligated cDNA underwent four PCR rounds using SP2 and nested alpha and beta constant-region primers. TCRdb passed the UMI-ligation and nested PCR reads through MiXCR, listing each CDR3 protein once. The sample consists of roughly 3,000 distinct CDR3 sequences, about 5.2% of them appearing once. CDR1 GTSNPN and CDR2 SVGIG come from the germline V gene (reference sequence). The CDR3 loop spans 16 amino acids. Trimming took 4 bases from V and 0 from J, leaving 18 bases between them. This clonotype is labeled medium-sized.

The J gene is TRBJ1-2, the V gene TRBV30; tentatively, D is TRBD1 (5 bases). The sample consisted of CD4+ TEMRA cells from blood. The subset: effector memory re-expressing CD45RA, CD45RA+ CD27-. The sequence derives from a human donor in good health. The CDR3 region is CAWKGAIGTSNYGYTF. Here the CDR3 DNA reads TGTGCCTGGAAGGGAGCCATAGGGACTTCTAACTATGGCTACACCTTC.